This entry features one T cell receptor (beta chain) sequence. Antigen unknown. Cells that made up the mixed lymphocyte reaction were cocultured at 37°C for 5 to 6 days. CDR3 size: 15 residues. V lost 3 bases and J 0 bases, leaving 11 bases between the germline ends. The germline gives CDR1 MNHNS, CDR2 SASEGT. The repertoire was sequenced with immunoSEQ multiplex PCR; TCRdb's copy has only in-frame clones and lacks some. The repertoire includes 11,000 to 15,000 clones, around 49% of them detected once, and approximately 8.5% sits in the top ten. The source of the sample is a study of siplizumab effects on memory and regulatory T cells. Study findings and constraints: Siplizumab gave mappable alloreactive CD4+ clones an average Treg-derived fraction of roughly 72%, against around 25% in controls. Naive T cells looked more diverse than memory cells and looked like major alloresponse contributors.

Specimen: CFSE-low (dividing) CD4+ T cells sorted from an allogeneic mixed lymphocyte reaction. The origin of this receptor is a human donor in good health; the cells came from an allogeneic mixed lymphocyte reaction. J is TRBJ1-2 and V is TRBV6-1; D is unclear. The CDR3 sequence is CASSDPRTANYGYTF. The CDR3 DNA reads TGTGCCAGCAGTGACCCAAGGACGGCTAACTATGGCTACACCTTC.